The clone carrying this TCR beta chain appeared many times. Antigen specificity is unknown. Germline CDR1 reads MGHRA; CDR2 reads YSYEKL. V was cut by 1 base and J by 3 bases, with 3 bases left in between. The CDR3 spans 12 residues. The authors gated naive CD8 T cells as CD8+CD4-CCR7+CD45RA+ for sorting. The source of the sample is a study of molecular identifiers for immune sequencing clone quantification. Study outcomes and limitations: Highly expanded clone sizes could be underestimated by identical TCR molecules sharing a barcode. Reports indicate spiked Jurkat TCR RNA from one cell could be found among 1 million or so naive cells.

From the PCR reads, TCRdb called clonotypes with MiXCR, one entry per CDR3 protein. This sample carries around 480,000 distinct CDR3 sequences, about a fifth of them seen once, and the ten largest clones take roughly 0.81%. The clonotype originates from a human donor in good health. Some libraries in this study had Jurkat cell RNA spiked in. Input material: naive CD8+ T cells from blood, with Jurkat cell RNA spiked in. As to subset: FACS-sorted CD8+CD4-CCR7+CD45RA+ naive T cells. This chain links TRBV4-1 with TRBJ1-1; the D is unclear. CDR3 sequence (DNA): TGCGCCAGCAGCCAAGTTTACACTGAAGCTTTCTTT. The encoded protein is CASSQVYTEAFF.